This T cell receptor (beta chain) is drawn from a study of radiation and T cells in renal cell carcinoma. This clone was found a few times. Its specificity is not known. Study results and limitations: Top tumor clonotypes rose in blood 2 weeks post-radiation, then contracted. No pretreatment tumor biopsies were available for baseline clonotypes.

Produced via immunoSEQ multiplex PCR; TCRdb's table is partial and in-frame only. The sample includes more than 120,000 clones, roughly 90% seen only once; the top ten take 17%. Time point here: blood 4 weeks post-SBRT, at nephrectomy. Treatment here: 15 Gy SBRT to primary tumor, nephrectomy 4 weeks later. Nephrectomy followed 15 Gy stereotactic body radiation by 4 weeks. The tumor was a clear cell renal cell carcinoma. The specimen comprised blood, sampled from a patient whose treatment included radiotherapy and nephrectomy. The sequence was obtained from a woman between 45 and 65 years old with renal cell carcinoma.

The CDR3 loop reads CASSEGTIGQPQHF. CDR3 in DNA: TGTGCCAGCAGCGAAGGGACGATTGGTCAGCCCCAGCATTTT. This rearrangement joins TRBV5-6 to TRBJ1-5; maybe TRBD1 (5 bases). The CDR3 covers 14 residues. Germline V gene data show CDR1 as SGHDT and CDR2 as YYEEEE. Trimming removed 4 bases at V and 6 bases at J, with 14 bases between.